These 27 T cell receptor beta chains originate from one sample sequenced in a study of cytomegalovirus exposure and HLA in healthy donors (TCRdb year 2017). Library preparation employed the immunoSEQ multiplex PCR assay. For the multiplex PCR, a mixture combining 60 forward primers for TCR Vbeta segments and 13 reverse primers for TCR Jbeta segments was used. The immuneACCESS repertoire file appears here via TCRdb, limited to in-frame rearrangements. These files lack a portion of the clones; in checked studies, under half of the deficit traces to unresolved V genes, and the cause of the others is not known. This sample has 78,000 or so clones in its table, and 65% to 85% of those were observed once. 2% to 3% of the sample is taken by the ten largest. The sequencing input was PBMCs. The source is a woman in her 50s in good health and CMV-seronegative.

The rearrangement links TRBV6-4 to TRBJ2-7, with TRBD2 as a possible D gene (5 bases). Germline assignment: CDR1 MRHNA and CDR2 SNTAGT. This CDR3 region has 15 residues. Trimming took off 2 bases at V and 1 base at J, with 12 bases between the two ends. The CDR3 protein is CASSDGERHSYEQYF. The CDR3 nucleotides read TGTGCCAGCAGTGACGGGGAGAGGCATTCCTACGAGCAGTACTTC.

The gene calls are TRBV19 and TRBJ2-7; possible D gene TRBD1, 6 bases. The germline V gene has CDR1 LNHDA and CDR2 SQIVND (reference sequence). V lost 5 bases and J lost 0, with 17 bases in between. The CDR3 has 16 residues. The CDR3 region has the DNA TGTGCCAGTAGTCCTAAGGACAGAAAAAGCTCCTACGAGCAGTACGTC. This sequence encodes CASSPKDRKSSYEQYV.

The chain links TRBV5-1 to TRBJ2-1; 7 bases line up with TRBD1. Trimming cost V 6 bases and J 0 bases; bases outside gene matches: 9. Per germline, CDR1 SGHRS and CDR2 YFSETQ. The CDR3 consists of 16 residues. The CDR3 region is CASTEGARSSYNEQFF. CDR3 DNA sequence: TGCGCCAGCACTGAGGGGGCAAGGAGCTCCTACAATGAGCAGTTCTTC.

The chain couples TRBV15 to TRBJ1-5, with D possibly being TRBD1 (5 bases). The CDR3 sequence is 13 residues long. CDR1 LNHNV and CDR2 YYDKDF come from the germline V gene (reference sequence). Trimming removed 0 bases at V and 9 bases at J, with 9 bases between. CDR3 region: CATSRDVGGPQHF. The CDR3 DNA reads as TGTGCCACCAGCAGAGATGTGGGGGGGCCCCAGCATTTT.

This chain links TRBV9 with TRBJ2-1, with TRBD2 identical over 10 bases. This CDR3 comprises 15 residues. Per the germline V gene, CDR1 is SGDLS and CDR2 is YYNGEE. V dropped 0 bases and J dropped 4; count of bases not matched to a gene: 1. DNA for the CDR3: TGTGCCAGCAGCGTAGTGACTAGCGGGTACAATGAGCAGTTCTTC. Its protein product is CASSVVTSGYNEQFF.

V and J are TRBV28 and TRBJ1-5; 9 positions agree with TRBD1. Germline assignment: CDR1 MDHEN and CDR2 SYDVKM. The V segment lost 6 bases and the J segment 6 bases; nucleotides outside the gene matches: 15. This CDR3 has 17 amino acids. CDR3 in DNA: TGTGCCAGCAGCGCCCGGGACAGGGTAGTCTGGAGTCAGCCCCAGCATTTT. Its protein product is CASSARDRVVWSQPQHF.

This chain links TRBV11-2 with TRBJ2-6; the D gene is possibly TRBD1 (5 bases). In germline, CDR1 is SGHAT, CDR2 FQNNGV. The germline V and J ends were trimmed by 0 bases and 2 bases, with 8 bases remaining between them. The CDR3 loop spans 16 amino acids. The CDR3: CASSLDGRAGANVLTF. The DNA for the CDR3 is TGTGCCAGCAGCTTAGATGGCAGGGCTGGGGCCAACGTCCTGACTTTC.

The rearrangement joins TRBV5-6 to TRBJ2-7; tentative D call: TRBD2 (5 bases). Germline V lookup: CDR1 SGHDT, CDR2 YYEEEE. V gave up 3 bases and J gave up 9 bases, with 10 bases separating them. This CDR3 is built from 11 residues. This chain's CDR3 is CASSSEGVQYV. DNA for the CDR3: TGTGCCAGCAGCTCCGAGGGCGTGCAGTACGTC.

J is TRBJ1-2 and V is TRBV6-6; the match to TRBD1 covers 7 bases. This CDR3 region has 14 residues. The germline CDR1 and CDR2 sequences are MNHNY and SVGAGI (reference sequence). Trimming cost V 6 bases and J 6 bases; bases outside gene matches: 10. CDR3 residues: CASSRSTGLDGYTF. In DNA, the CDR3 is TGTGCCAGCAGCCGATCGACAGGGCTTGATGGCTACACCTTC.

This chain joins TRBV15 and TRBJ2-7; tentatively, D is TRBD2 (5 bases). V dropped 0 bases and J dropped 4 bases, with 16 bases sitting between them. The CDR3 extends over 16 amino acids. Germline CDR1 LNHNV, CDR2 YYDKDF (reference sequence). CDR3 sequence (DNA): TGTGCCACCAGCAGAGATACCCCGGAGGAATCGTACGAGCAGTACGTC. This translates into CATSRDTPEESYEQYV.

On this clone: At one boundary the junction diverges from the germline segment, which might be a read error. The rearrangement links TRBV7-7 to TRBJ1-1; tentatively, D is TRBD1 (6 bases). The CDR3 spans 21 residues. Germline-derived CDR1 and CDR2 are SSHAT and FNYEAQ (reference sequence). The CDR3 reads CASSLVGENGQSFRGSYEAFF. The CDR3 DNA reads TGTGCTAGCAGCTTAGTAGGGGAGAATGGACAGAGCTTTCGTGGATCCTATGAAGCTTTCTTT.

Points on this clone: Compared with germline, one end of the junction differs, possibly owing to a read error. Other DNA sequences in the sample encode the same CDR3. The chain has TRBV4-1 and TRBJ1-6, with D possibly TRBD1 on 5 matching bases. Germline CDR1 MGHRA, CDR2 YSYEKL. This CDR3 region has 16 residues. CDR3 residues: CASSQAFRQRNSPLHF. Written as DNA, the CDR3 is TGCGCCAGCAGCCAAGCTTTTAGACAGAGAAATTCCCCCCTCCACTTT.

Only a few counts were recorded for this clone. J is TRBJ2-7 and V is TRBV6-1; 7 bases are shared with TRBD1. Germline V gene data show CDR1 as MNHNS and CDR2 as SASEGT. The CDR3 runs 15 residues. V shed 10 bases and J 3 bases; nucleotides not matched to a gene: 15. CDR3 DNA: TGTGCCACCCTCCCCTTTGGACAGGATATCTACGAGCAGTACTTC. Residues: CATLPFGQDIYEQYF.

J is TRBJ1-2 and V is TRBV5-5; D not certain. CDR1 and CDR2 from the germline V gene are SGHKS and YYEKEE (reference sequence). Trimming took off 4 bases at V and 8 bases at J, with 12 bases between the two ends. The CDR3 is made up of 12 amino acids. The CDR3 DNA sequence: TGTGCCAGCAGCACCGTCGATGAGGGCTACACCTTC. It specifies CASSTVDEGYTF.

The chain joins TRBV5-1 to TRBJ2-7, with TRBD1 identical over 12 bases. Per germline, CDR1 SGHRS and CDR2 YFSETQ. After removal of 5 bases from V and 6 bases from J, the junction contained 6 bases not matched to a gene. This CDR3 contains 14 residues. CDR3 coding DNA: TGCGCCAGCAGTTCCGGGACAGGGGGCGGCGAGCAGTACTTC. It yields the protein CASSSGTGGGEQYF. The full variable domain, with the rest looked up from reference TRBV5-1 and TRBJ2-7, is KAGVTQTPRYLIKTRGQQVTLSCSPISGHRSVSWYQQTPGQGLQFLFEYFSETQRNKGNFPGRFSGRQFSNSRSEMNVSTLELGDSALYLCASSSGTGGGEQYFGPGTRLTVT.

The chain employs TRBV28 and TRBJ2-7; D not resolved. V was clipped by 1 base and J by 1 base, with 8 bases between them. This CDR3 contains 14 residues. Germline values: CDR1 MDHEN, CDR2 SYDVKM. In DNA form, the CDR3 reads TGTGCCAGCAGTTTATTACTGTCTTCCTACGAGCAGTACTTC. Protein sequence: CASSLLLSSYEQYF. Complete variable domain (other parts from reference TRBV28 and TRBJ2-7): DVKVTQSSRYLVKRTGEKVFLECVQDMDHENMFWYRQDPGLGLRLIYFSYDVKMKEKGDIPEGYSVSREKKERFSLILESASTNQTSMYLCASSLLLSSYEQYFGPGTRLTVT.

The gene calls are TRBV11-2 and TRBJ1-1; D is possibly TRBD1 (6 bases). Germline CDR1 SGHAT, CDR2 FQNNGV. This CDR3 comprises 14 residues. V was pared by 2 bases and J by 4 bases, with 11 bases between. This CDR3 reads CASSLSSGATEAFF. The CDR3, as DNA: TGTGCCAGCAGCTTAAGTTCAGGGGCCACTGAAGCTTTCTTT.

This clone was observed a few times. This chain connects TRBV27 to TRBJ1-2; TRBD1 aligns across 7 bases. The CDR3 spans 13 residues. V shed 6 bases and J 7 bases; nucleotides not matched to a gene: 8. The germline V gene has CDR1 MNHEY and CDR2 SMNVEV (reference sequence). The CDR3 bases are TGTGCCAGCAGCTCATGGAGGGGGCCTGGCTACACCTTC. Amino acids: CASSSWRGPGYTF.

The chain is built from TRBV28 and TRBJ1-2, with 11 bases that match TRBD1. Germline trimming cut 10 bases from V and 2 bases from J; bases unmatched to any gene: 9. Looked up from germline, CDR1 is MDHEN and CDR2 is SYDVKM. This CDR3 spans 15 amino acids. The CDR3 DNA follows: TGTGCCACCGCCCCACGGACAGGGGGCAACTATGGCTACACCTTC. Translated, it gives CATAPRTGGNYGYTF.

This clone was recorded a few times. The chain combines TRBV6-4 with TRBJ2-7; a weak D match, TRBD2 (7 bases). Trimming shortened V by 2 bases and J by 6 bases, and 20 bases separated the two germline ends. The CDR3 is 16 amino acids. Germline V gives CDR1 MRHNA, CDR2 SNTAGT. CDR3 in DNA: TGTGCCAGCAGTGACACGAGGGGGGGCCGGTATTGCGAGCAGTACGTC. Translating it yields CASSDTRGGRYCEQYV.

The CDR3, as DNA: TGTGCCATCAGTGACCCGATTGAGCGGGAGCGGGCTGGGGTTGCCTACAATGAGCAGTTCTTC. This codes for CAISDPIERERAGVAYNEQFF. V and J are TRBV10-3 and TRBJ2-1, with 8 bases fitting TRBD2. CDR1 and CDR2 from the germline V gene are ENHRY and SYGVKD. Germline trimming cut 3 bases from V and 2 bases from J; bases unmatched to any gene: 21. The CDR3 runs to 21 residues.

The genes are TRBV25-1 and TRBJ1-2, with 8 bases identical to TRBD1. The trim removed 4 bases at V and 11 bases at J, leaving 9 bases unmatched. The CDR3 is made up of 13 amino acids. Germline-derived CDR1 and CDR2 are MGHDK and SYGVNS. CDR3 protein: CASSAGQGRGYTF. For the CDR3, the DNA is TGTGCCAGCAGTGCTGGACAGGGTAGGGGTTACACCTTC.

The gene calls are TRBV10-3 and TRBJ2-1; TRBD2 aligns across 10 bases. V dropped 7 bases and J dropped 6; count of bases not matched to a gene: 12. Germline values: CDR1 ENHRY, CDR2 SYGVKD. The CDR3 extends over 16 amino acids. The CDR3 DNA reads as TGTGCCATCATTGATAGCGGGGGGTCCTCCGCCAATGAGCAGTTCTTC. Translating gives CAIIDSGGSSANEQFF.

This chain links TRBV27 with TRBJ2-3; weak D call: TRBD1 (6 bases). The CDR3 is 14 residues long. Trimming removed 6 bases from V and 6 bases from J, with 16 bases in between. Per germline, CDR1 MNHEY and CDR2 SMNVEV (reference sequence). The CDR3 is CASSLQGITDTQYF. The CDR3 DNA sequence: TGTGCCAGCAGCCTACAGGGTATAACGGATACGCAGTATTTT.

The chain carries TRBV5-6 and TRBJ2-5; 7 bases align to TRBD2. The CDR3 has 15 amino acids. CDR1 and CDR2 (germline): SGHDT, YYEEEE. V gave up 6 bases and J gave up 2 bases; unmatched junction bases: 10. The CDR3 DNA reads as TGTGCCAGCACCTTTGGAGCGGGGAATCAAGAGACCCAGTACTTC. Amino acid sequence: CASTFGAGNQETQYF.

With regard to this clone: Other DNA sequences in this sample translate to the same CDR3. The CDR3 DNA is TGTGCCAGCAGCTTAGGTCAGGGAAACACTGAAGCTTTCTTT. This encodes CASSLGQGNTEAFF. The V gene is TRBV7-9, the J gene TRBJ1-1; perhaps TRBD1 as D (5 bases). Germline V gives CDR1 SEHNR, CDR2 FQNEAQ (reference sequence). This CDR3 comprises 14 residues. The ends were cut back, 1 base at V and 2 bases at J, with 8 bases in the middle.

V is TRBV13 and J is TRBJ2-1; tentatively, D is TRBD2 (5 bases). Germline loops: CDR1 PRHDT, CDR2 FYEKMQ (reference sequence). Trimming shortened V by 3 bases and J by 2 bases, and 11 bases separated the two germline ends. CDR3 length: 15 residues. CDR3 sequence (DNA): TGTGCCAGCAGCTTTAGCGCCACGGCCTACAATGAGCAGTTCTTC. Protein product: CASSFSATAYNEQFF.